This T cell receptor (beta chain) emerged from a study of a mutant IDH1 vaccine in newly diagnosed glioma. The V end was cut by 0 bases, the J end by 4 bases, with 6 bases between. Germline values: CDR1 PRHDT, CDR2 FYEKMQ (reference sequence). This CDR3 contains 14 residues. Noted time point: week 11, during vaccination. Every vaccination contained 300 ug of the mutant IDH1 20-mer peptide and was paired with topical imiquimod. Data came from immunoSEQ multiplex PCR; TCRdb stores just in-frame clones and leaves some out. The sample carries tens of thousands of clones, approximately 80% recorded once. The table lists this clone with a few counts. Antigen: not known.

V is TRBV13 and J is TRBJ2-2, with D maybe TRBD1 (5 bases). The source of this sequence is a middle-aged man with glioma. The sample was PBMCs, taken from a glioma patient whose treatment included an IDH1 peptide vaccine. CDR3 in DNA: TGTGCCAGCAGCTTAGGGACAGTCACCGGGGAGCTGTTTTTT. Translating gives CASSLGTVTGELFF.